Below are 10 T cell receptor beta chains sequenced from a single sample in a study of blood T cell repertoires in COVID-19. The repertoire was sequenced with immunoSEQ multiplex PCR; TCRdb's copy has only in-frame clones and lacks some. Of 25,000 to 35,000 clones listed, under 90% are singletons. The specimen was peripheral blood. Receptor source: a woman of 80 years or more with acute or convalescent COVID-19.

This clone occurred once. This chain uses TRBV7-2 with TRBJ2-2, with 12 positions matching TRBD1. The CDR3 contains 16 residues. Per the germline V gene, CDR1 is SGHTA and CDR2 is FQGNSA. With 6 bases clipped from V and 1 base from J, the junction kept 3 bases outside the gene matches. The DNA for the CDR3 is TGTGCCAGCAGGGGGACAGGGGGCCAGAACACCGGGGAGCTGTTTTTT. Its protein product is CASRGTGGQNTGELFF.

The chain recombines TRBV9 with TRBJ2-1; possible D gene TRBD1, 6 bases. Germline V gene data show CDR1 as SGDLS and CDR2 as YYNGEE. This CDR3 has 13 residues. V was trimmed by 3 bases and J by 6 bases, leaving 10 bases between them. CDR3 in amino acids: CASSAGQINEQFF. The CDR3 nucleotides are TGTGCCAGCAGCGCGGGACAAATCAATGAGCAGTTCTTC.

The chain's CDR3 is CASTIGLAGVYEQYF. The CDR3 DNA is TGTGCCAGCACCATAGGACTAGCGGGAGTATACGAGCAGTACTTC. V and J are TRBV6-5 and TRBJ2-7, with 13 bases identical to TRBD2. J was trimmed by 4 bases and V by 7 bases; bases with no gene match: 7. The CDR3 has 15 residues. Germline assignment: CDR1 MNHEY and CDR2 SVGAGI.

This clone was recorded once. The V call is TRBV10-3, the J call TRBJ2-3, with 9 nucleotides matching TRBD2. The CDR3 is made up of 16 amino acids. With V trimmed by 1 base and J by 3 bases, 5 bases remained unmatched. Germline CDR1 reads ENHRY; CDR2 reads SYGVKD. CDR3 loop: CAISEFSGGTTDTQYF. In DNA, the CDR3 is TGTGCCATCAGTGAGTTTAGCGGGGGTACGACAGATACGCAGTATTTT.

The chain couples TRBV10-3 to TRBJ2-3, with 13 bases matching TRBD2. Germline V gives CDR1 ENHRY, CDR2 SYGVKD. Germline trimming cut 2 bases from V and 5 bases from J; bases unmatched to any gene: 7. This CDR3 region has 17 residues. CDR3 nucleotide sequence: TGTGCCATCAGTGAGACTAGCGGGAGGGCCCAGGGAGATACGCAGTATTTT. This translates into CAISETSGRAQGDTQYF.

V is TRBV6-2 or TRBV6-3 and J is TRBJ1-1; TRBD1 agrees at 8 bases. The junction had 9 bases not matched to a gene; V was cut back by 6 bases and J by 0 bases. CDR1 is MNHEY and CDR2 is SVGEGT in the germline V gene. CDR3 length: 16 amino acids. DNA for the CDR3: TGTGCCAGCAGGCCTCTTCCGGGACAGGTGAACACTGAAGCTTTCTTT. Translation: CASRPLPGQVNTEAFF.

A few counts support this clone. The V call is TRBV6-5, the J call TRBJ2-7; TRBD1 aligns across 9 bases. The V gene's germline CDR1 is MNHEY and CDR2 SVGAGI. The CDR3 runs 14 residues. Trimming cost V 2 bases and J 5 bases; bases outside gene matches: 4. CDR3 sequence reads: CASSYTGTGNEQYF. DNA of the CDR3: TGTGCCAGCAGTTACACCGGGACAGGGAACGAGCAGTACTTC.

The CDR3: CASSFNGQGAGRNTEAFF. DNA of the CDR3: TGTGCCAGCAGCTTTAACGGGCAGGGGGCAGGTAGGAACACTGAAGCTTTCTTT. The chain recombines TRBV11-2 with TRBJ1-1; 8 bases line up with TRBD1. Germline lookup yields CDR1 SGHAT and CDR2 FQNNGV. V dropped 3 bases and J dropped 1; count of bases not matched to a gene: 13. The CDR3 loop spans 18 amino acids.

The J gene is TRBJ1-4, the V gene TRBV5-8, with no clear D. V lost 2 bases to trimming and J lost 0 bases, with 5 bases between them. The CDR3 runs to 14 residues. The V gene's germline CDR1 is SGHTS and CDR2 YDEGEE. CDR3 coding DNA: TGTGCCAGCAGCTTACCTACAACTAATGAAAAACTGTTTTTT. Translated, it gives CASSLPTTNEKLFF.

V gene TRBV7-9 combines with J gene TRBJ1-2; TRBD1 might be the D (6 bases). V lost 5 bases and J 5 bases, leaving 9 bases between the germline ends. Germline values: CDR1 SEHNR, CDR2 FQNEAQ (reference sequence). The CDR3 contains 12 residues. CDR3 DNA: TGTGCCAGCAGCAATGGACAGTATGGCTACACCTTC. Residues: CASSNGQYGYTF.